This T cell receptor beta chain was recovered during a study of metastatic and nonmetastatic thyroid tumors. Overall study: Malignant thyroid and benign thyroid patients provided blood and tumor or nodule tissue whose repertoires were compared.

This clone was recorded many times. This CDR3 is built from 12 residues. In germline, CDR1 is LNHNV, CDR2 YYDKDF (reference sequence). The ends were cut back, 1 base at V and 7 bases at J, with 4 bases in the middle. There were no patients who had received any treatment before thyroid surgery. In the study's own analysis: The study built a papillary thyroid cancer distant-metastasis classifier from CDR3 differences across clinicopathological groups. MiXCR reprocessed the PCR reads for TCRdb. These V and J calls rely on TCRdb rather than the paper's analysis. Counted here are some 83,000 clones, around an eighth occurring once; the ten biggest clones make up roughly 9.6%.

The sample comprised tumor tissue. This TCR was recovered from a female donor with papillary thyroid cancer or a benign thyroid nodule (not recorded which). Some clones in this sample may be carry-over from other donors' samples. The V call is TRBV15, the J call TRBJ1-4; D not certain. This CDR3 reads CATSRGSEKLFF. DNA of the CDR3: TGTGCCACCAGCAGAGGGTCTGAAAAACTGTTTTTT.